This TCR beta chain was sequenced in a study of blood T cell repertoires in COVID-19. At the level of the study: The samples span acute and convalescent COVID-19 from the United States, Italy and Spain. T cells, B-cell-depleted T cells, or PBMCs supplied cDNA or gDNA.

Authors' processing steps: Amplifying reference gene primers gave estimates of nucleated cell counts. TCRdb's copy holds only in-frame clones and misses some; the assay was immunoSEQ multiplex PCR. Clone size and V and J calls were adopted from that table, with D and trimming inferred from the DNA. This table holds 200,000 or so clones, 80% to 90% found once. The germline CDR1 and CDR2 sequences are SGHRS and YFSETQ. V lost 4 bases and J lost 5, with 15 bases in between. The CDR3 sequence is 14 residues long. The TCR comes from an older woman with active or convalescent COVID-19. Input material: peripheral blood. The rearrangement uses TRBV5-1 and TRBJ1-1; tentative D call: TRBD1 (5 bases). The CDR3 region is CASSGEAGLTEAFF. DNA for the CDR3: TGCGCCAGCAGCGGGGAGGCAGGGTTAACTGAAGCTTTCTTT. The variable domain in full, completed from reference TRBV5-1 and TRBJ1-1, reads KAGVTQTPRYLIKTRGQQVTLSCSPISGHRSVSWYQQTPGQGLQFLFEYFSETQRNKGNFPGRFSGRQFSNSRSEMNVSTLELGDSALYLCASSGEAGLTEAFFGQGTRLTVV.